This T cell receptor beta chain was identified during a study of T cells after yellow fever vaccination. For the study at large: SMART-Seq v4 Ultra Low Input served to prepare low-cell-number fractions.

Making TCR cDNA involved 5'RACE template switching, which added UMIs and a universal primer site. Each CDR3 protein is one row after TCRdb ran MiXCR on the 5' RACE reads. The sample consists of around 330,000 distinct CDR3 sequences, approximately 3.9% of them appearing once. This clonotype was seen many times. Its antigen is unidentified. CDR3 length: 14 residues. Trimming removed 2 bases at V and 0 bases at J, with 5 bases between. The germline gives CDR1 ENHRY, CDR2 SYGVKD. General study points: Detected again after the booster were most primary-vaccination clones, at almost 97% CD4 and approximately 87% CD8.

The TCR sequence derives from a man younger than 35 who received the YFV17D yellow fever vaccine. Material: PBMCs, obtained on the day of the yellow fever booster vaccination. This chain connects TRBV10-3 to TRBJ2-1; D gene uncertain. The DNA of the CDR3 is TGTGCCATCAGTGAGCCGAGCTCCTACAATGAGCAGTTCTTC. Its protein is CAISEPSSYNEQFF.